This T cell receptor beta chain was observed in a study of T cell responses to AZD1222 COVID-19 vaccine (dated by TCRdb to 2020 to 2022). Turning to the overall study: AZD1222 recipients with second doses at about 4 weeks or about 12 weeks were pooled, because spike-specific TCR depth and breadth did not differ between schedules. TCR sequencing was performed for 233 trial participants, of whom 200 to 220 were given two doses of AZD1222 and around 25 were given two doses of MenACWY control vaccine. Trial participants were enrolled into age subgroups of 18-55, 56-69 and 70-plus years, which contained about 150, 28 and 57 TCR-sequenced participants, respectively.

CDR1 and CDR2 were assigned from the germline V gene as SGHTA and FQGNSA. The CDR3 runs 12 amino acids, cysteine and phenylalanine included. The read is trimmed to its CDR3 DNA, 36 bases read in frame from base 1. The trim is 5 bases for V and 2 bases for J, with a gap of 7 bases between the germline ends. On this clone itself: Its recognized antigen is unknown. Per-base quality was not reported, and no clone a single base away is much larger than it.

According to the study, the label for this sample's time point signals: baseline before first vaccination. Vaccinee samples came from UK trials COV001 and COV002, including a single-blind randomized controlled phase 2/3 trial of AZD1222 (ChAdOx1 nCoV-19) in healthy adults. For TCRbeta chain sequencing, PBMC samples were collected from trial participants at day 0 and at day 28 after the second dose. The CDR3 regions of human TCRbeta chains were analyzed by immunosequencing. The published analysis was carried out like this. TCRs in the repertoires were compared against a reference library of SARS-CoV-2-specific TCRs that had been generated with the MIRA antigen-specificity platform. Breadth was defined as the fraction of unique TCRs that were SARS-CoV-2-associated, and depth was defined as the fraction of total T cells that were SARS-CoV-2-associated. Each spike-specific TCR was assigned to its reactive spike region and to a CD4 or CD8 class using the MIRA data. Log10-transformed breadth and depth values were compared by one-way ANOVA with Sidak's multiple comparisons tests. In its TCRdb copy, this immuneACCESS table keeps in-frame sequences only and misses some clones. Where compared with another copy, unresolved V genes explain less than half of these, and the others have no known cause. V and J calls and clone size come straight from that table; D and trimming were deduced from the DNA. The sample includes 140,000 to 150,000 clones, with around 91% observed a single time. The top ten constitute about 1.5% of the sample.

Findings and caveats that apply to the study as a whole: Because no day 14 peak-response samples were available, repertoires were characterized only after the peak T cell response. A significant rise in spike-specific TCR breadth and depth was observed after two AZD1222 doses relative to day 0 and relative to MenACWY recipients. Participants were mostly white British, with more females than males. The authors suggested clonal diversity may have been underestimated. Only 5 to 7 AZD1222 recipients were SARS-CoV-2 seropositive at baseline, limiting conclusions about previously exposed vaccinees. CD4 TCRs associated with the vaccine covered the entire spike protein, and the dominant responses were in regions 160-218 and 743-854. Epitopes outside the regions mutated in the B.1.351 and B.1.1.7 variants were reportedly recognized by nearly half of the unique spike-specific TCRs. The 56-69-year group was small, and its depth increase did not reach significance, likely because of low power.

The TCR comes from an adult in good health. The chain was built from TRBV7-2 and TRBJ2-7, with a tentative D gene TRBD1 over 5 matching bases. This specimen was peripheral blood, taken on day 0 of AZD1222 vaccination. Here the CDR3 is given as CASSPRAYEQYF. The sequence in DNA is TGTGCCAGCAGCCCCAGGGCCTACGAGCAGTACTTC.